Listed below are T cell receptor beta chains from one sample, sequenced in a study of cytomegalovirus exposure and HLA in healthy donors. Sequencing used immunoSEQ multiplex PCR; TCRdb keeps in-frame clones, though not all of them. This repertoire shows approximately 200,000 clones, 79% found once; its top ten account for approximately 1.4%. Sample: PBMCs. The receptor set was obtained from a girl between 5 and 17 years old in good health and CMV-seropositive. CDR3s include the opening cysteine and the closing phenylalanine or tryptophan. Each record gives: clone size, D gene, J gene, V gene, CDR3 DNA, CDR3 protein. A D gene is named only where the DNA matches it firmly. For some rows the clone size is stated as once, few or many, or as a class when expanded; others skip it.

NA	NA	TRBJ1-1	TRBV6-5	TGTGCCAGCAGGGGAGGGGCCTGGACTGAAGCTTTCTTT	CASRGGAWTEAFF
NA	NA	TRBJ1-1	TRBV4-2	TGTGCCAGCAGCCAAGTAACAGGGCGCACTGAAGCTTTCTTT	CASSQVTGRTEAFF
few	TRBD2	TRBJ2-7	TRBV11-2	TGTGCCAGCAGCCGGACGGGTAGCGGGTCCTACGAGCAGTACTTC	CASSRTGSGSYEQYF
NA	TRBD2	TRBJ2-5	TRBV28	TGTGCCAGCAGCCGACGACTAGCGGCGTACCAAGAGACCCAGTACTTC	CASSRRLAAYQETQYF
NA	TRBD1	TRBJ2-3	TRBV5-1	TGCGCCAGCAGCTTCCCGGGACAGGGGAGCACAGATACGCAGTATTTT	CASSFPGQGSTDTQYF
NA	NA	TRBJ2-3	TRBV5-1	TGCGCCAGCAGATCTAGCACAGATACGCAGTATTTT	CASRSSTDTQYF
NA	NA	TRBJ2-1	TRBV7-9	TGTGCCAGCAGCTTTGGCAGTGAGCAGTTCTTC	CASSFGSEQFF
NA	NA	TRBJ1-6	TRBV7-6	TGTGCCAGCAGCGCCCAACTAACCTATAATTCACCCCTCCACTTT	CASSAQLTYNSPLHF
once	NA	TRBJ1-1	TRBV27	TGTGCCAGCATCAGGTTCAGAGGGGGTATCGGTGAAGCTTTCTTT	CASIRFRGGIGEAFF
NA	TRBD1	TRBJ1-6	TRBV7-2	TGTGCCAGCAGAGGGACAGGCGGTTCACCCCTCCACTTT	CASRGTGGSPLHF
once	TRBD1	TRBJ2-2	TRBV14	TGTGCCAGCAGCCAAGGTCAGCGGCAGGGGGCCGGGGAGCTGTTTTTT	CASSQGQRQGAGELFF
NA	TRBD2	TRBJ2-6	TRBV10-2	TGCGCCAGCAGGCCTCCTACTAGCGCTGGGGCCAACGTCCTGACTTTC	CASRPPTSAGANVLTF
NA	NA	TRBJ1-1	TRBV7-2	TGTGCCAGCACCCCCGGGATCCACGAAGCTTTCTTT	CASTPGIHEAFF
NA	NA	TRBJ2-2	TRBV6-4	TGTGCCAGCAGTGTGGAGACGAACACCGGGGAGCTGTTTTTT	CASSVETNTGELFF
NA	TRBD2	TRBJ2-2	TRBV5-4	TGTGCCAGCAGCTTGGCGACTAGCGGGGGGTACACCGGGGAGCTGTTTTTT	CASSLATSGGYTGELFF
NA	NA	TRBJ1-5	TRBV5-4	TGTGCCAGCAGCCGCGGGGGTTCTGGTAGCAATCAGCCCCAGCATTTT	CASSRGGSGSNQPQHF
NA	NA	TRBJ1-2	TRBV27	TGTGCCAGCAGTCGGACAGCATTCTATGGCTACACCTTC	CASSRTAFYGYTF
NA	NA	TRBJ2-5	TRBV2	TGTGCCAGCAGTCAAGGTATTCCGGAGACCCAGTACTTC	CASSQGIPETQYF
NA	NA	TRBJ2-3	TRBV5-8	TGTGCCAGCAGCTTGGAGCAGGGGAGCACAGATACGCAGTATTTT	CASSLEQGSTDTQYF
NA	NA	TRBJ2-3	TRBV4-3	TGCGCCAGCAGCCTCGCAGCGGGTACGCAGTATTTT	CASSLAAGTQYF
NA	TRBD1	TRBJ1-2	TRBV5-1	TGCGCCAGCAGCTTGGATGGGACAGGGTATGGCTACACCTTC	CASSLDGTGYGYTF
NA	TRBD1	TRBJ1-5	TRBV30	TGTGCCTGGGGGACAGGGAGCCATCAGCCCCAGCATTTT	CAWGTGSHQPQHF
NA	NA	TRBJ1-1	TRBV12-5	TGTGCTAGTGGGCAGGGAGGAAAAGACACTGAAGCTTTCTTT	CASGQGGKDTEAFF
NA	NA	TRBJ1-1	TRBV6-5	TGTGCCAGCAGTTACTCTCGACATTTGAACACTGAAGCTTTCTTT	CASSYSRHLNTEAFF
NA	NA	TRBJ1-1	TRBV21-1	TGTGCCAGCAGGGGACAGGGGGCCGTCGACACTGAAGCTTTCTTT	CASRGQGAVDTEAFF
few	NA	TRBJ2-1	TRBV30	TGTGCCTGGAGCCAAACTCGGTATGAGCAGTTCTTC	CAWSQTRYEQFF
NA	NA	TRBJ1-3	TRBV5-6	TGTGCCAGCAGCTTGTCCGCTTCGGGAGGAAACACCATATATTTT	CASSLSASGGNTIYF
NA	NA	TRBJ1-1	TRBV5-1	TGCGCCAGCAGCTTGGTTTTAGGGGGTGAAGCTTTCTTT	CASSLVLGGEAFF
few	TRBD1	TRBJ1-5	TRBV5-5	TGTGCCAGCAGCCCGGACAGGGGGAGTAATAGCAATCAGCCCCAGCATTTT	CASSPDRGSNSNQPQHF
NA	NA	TRBJ1-2	TRBV6-1	TGTGCCAGCACTGGGGACATCACCTCCAACTATGGCTACACCTTC	CASTGDITSNYGYTF
once	NA	TRBJ2-2	TRBV4-3	TGCGCCAGCAGCCAAGATCCCTACATGGAGTTCGGGGAGCTGTTTTTT	CASSQDPYMEFGELFF
NA	NA	TRBJ1-1	TRBV28	TGTGCCAGCAGGGTCAGGGGAAACACTGAAGCTTTCTTT	CASRVRGNTEAFF
NA	NA	TRBJ1-2	TRBV11-2	TGTGCCAGCAGCTTAGACGGGTTGGGCTACACCTTC	CASSLDGLGYTF
few	NA	TRBJ1-1	TRBV5-1	TGCGCCAGCAGCTTGGTTAGGGGTGACACTGAAGCTTTCTTT	CASSLVRGDTEAFF
once	TRBD1	TRBJ1-2	TRBV4-1	TGCGCCAGCTCGCGGGACAGGAGTAACTATGGCTACACCTTC	CASSRDRSNYGYTF
NA	NA	TRBJ1-6	TRBV27	TGTGCCAGCAGTGAGGTAGATTCACCCCTCCACTTT	CASSEVDSPLHF
NA	NA	TRBJ2-1	TRBV6-5	TGTGCCAGCAGCTCGGGGGGGACAGGGTACAATGAGCAGTTCTTC	CASSSGGTGYNEQFF
NA	TRBD1	TRBJ1-5	TRBV27	TGTGCCAGCAGACCCGGGGACAGGGGAAATCAGCCCCAGCATTTT	CASRPGDRGNQPQHF
once	NA	TRBJ2-5	TRBV29-1	TGCAGCGTCGGGGAAAAAGAGACCCAGTACTTC	CSVGEKETQYF
NA	NA	TRBJ1-4	TRBV21-1	TGTGCCAGCAGAAAAGGGACAGCTTTGGAAAAACTGTTTTTT	CASRKGTALEKLFF
NA	NA	TRBJ2-5	TRBV7-9	TGTGCCAGCAGCTTACTAGAGACCCAGTACTTC	CASSLLETQYF
few	NA	TRBJ2-7	TRBV4-2	TGTGCCAGCAGCCAGGGGTCCCAGGGAAACGACGAGCAGTACTTC	CASSQGSQGNDEQYF
NA	TRBD2	TRBJ2-1	TRBV6-4	TGTGCCAGCAGTGCTAGCGGGGGGGCCAATGAGCAGTTCTTC	CASSASGGANEQFF
NA	NA	TRBJ1-5	TRBV7-8	TGTGCCAGCAGCTTTACAGATATTCAGCCCCAGCATTTT	CASSFTDIQPQHF
NA	NA	TRBJ1-2	TRBV19	TGTGCCAGTAGGGAGGGGGGGCGCCCCCCTCTAGTAGGCTACACCTTC	CASREGGRPPLVGYTF
NA	NA	TRBJ2-3	TRBV2	TGTGCCAGCAGTGAAATGCGGGATACGCAGTATTTT	CASSEMRDTQYF
NA	TRBD2	TRBJ2-5	TRBV11-2	TGTGCCAGCAGGGAGGGTGGAGCTAGCGGGGGGCGTGGGGAGACCCAGTACTTC	CASREGGASGGRGETQYF
NA	TRBD1	TRBJ1-2	TRBV7-8	TGTGCCAGCAGCCTTACAGGGGGGGTCTATGGCTACACCTTC	CASSLTGGVYGYTF
NA	NA	TRBJ1-1	TRBV27	TGTGCCAGCAGTTCCCCTGTCCGGGGTCGAACGATAATCACTGAAGCTTTCTTT	CASSSPVRGRTIITEAFF
NA	NA	TRBJ1-2	TRBV9	TGTGCCAGCAGCCCGGGCGGGGGGGCGGGTGGCTACACCTTC	CASSPGGGAGGYTF
once	NA	TRBJ2-7	TRBV6-9	TGTGCCAGCAGTTTGTGGGGCCTCTCCTACGAGCAGTACTTC	CASSLWGLSYEQYF
NA	NA	TRBJ1-6	TRBV4-3	TGCGCCAGCAGCCAAGATCCAGGGACATATAATTCACCCCTCCACTTT	CASSQDPGTYNSPLHF
few	TRBD2	TRBJ2-7	TRBV7-2	TGTGCCAGCAGCCATCTAGCGGGGGCCTACGAGCAGTACTTC	CASSHLAGAYEQYF
NA	TRBD2	TRBJ2-1	TRBV5-4	TGTGCCAGCAGCAAGCGGGGGGGCACACACGGGTTCTTC	CASSKRGGTHGFF
NA	NA	TRBJ2-7	TRBV7-8	TGTGCCAGCAGCTTAGATCCGGGGCGGGGCGAGCAGTACTTC	CASSLDPGRGEQYF